This TCR beta chain was obtained from a study of cytomegalovirus exposure and HLA in healthy donors. Study outcomes and limitations: Of the V segments, some could not be distinguished, including TRBV6-2 and TRBV6-3, and were excluded.

Trimming shortened V by 5 bases and J by 1 base, and 13 bases separated the two germline ends. This CDR3 contains 15 residues. Per the germline V gene, CDR1 is SGHVS and CDR2 is FQNEAQ. It was with 60 Vbeta and 13 Jbeta primers that the PCR ran. The data were produced by immunoSEQ multiplex PCR, yet TCRdb's version contains in-frame clones alone and is incomplete. The data show tens of thousands of clones, about 80% seen once. On this clone: The antigen is unknown.

This clonotype was sampled from a man aged 50-59 years in good health and CMV-seronegative. Sequenced input: PBMCs. The chain recombines TRBV7-8 with TRBJ2-3; no firm D call. This CDR3 is CASSPGVMRTDTQYF. The CDR3 DNA sequence: TGTGCCAGCAGCCCCGGAGTGATGCGCACAGATACGCAGTATTTT.